The 15 T cell receptor beta chains listed next were all sequenced from one sample in a study of T cells in women clearing cervical HPV infection. Libraries were prepared by immunoSEQ multiplex PCR; TCRdb keeps only in-frame clonotypes and omits some of them. In total, the table holds approximately 41,000 clones. Sequenced sample: blood buffy coat. Source of these receptors: a woman between 18 and 69 years old with a cervical HPV16 infection that either progressed to CIN3+ or cleared (not recorded which).

About this clone: The read stops 3 residues short of the end of the CDR3; the missing end is completed from the germline J gene. The rearrangement uses TRBV28 and TRBJ2-3, with 7 bases matching TRBD2. Germline lookup yields CDR1 MDHEN and CDR2 SYDVKM. The CDR3 totals 15 residues. V was clipped by 6 bases and J by 1 base; unmatched bases: 7. The chain's CDR3 is CASSLAGSGTDTQYF. Incomplete CDR3 DNA: TGTGCCAGCAGCTTAGCGGGTTCGGGCACAGATACG.

A word on this clone: The DNA ends 3 residues before the CDR3 does, and the rest of the CDR3 is filled in from the germline J gene. This chain uses TRBV19 with TRBJ2-5, with TRBD1 matching 8 bases. Trimming at V came to 4 bases and at J to 5 bases, leaving 3 bases not matched to a gene. Germline CDR1 is LNHDA and CDR2 is SQIVND (reference sequence). The CDR3 spans 13 residues. CDR3 in amino acids: CASSTGGWETQYF. The part of the CDR3 DNA that was read is TGTGCCAGTAGTACAGGGGGCTGGGAGACC.

A word on this clone: The read finishes 3 residues shy of the CDR3 end, and the germline J gene is used to complete it. V gene TRBV5-4 combines with J gene TRBJ1-1, with TRBD1 matching over 7 bases. Germline V gene lookup returns CDR1 SGHNT and CDR2 YYREEE (reference sequence). This CDR3 is 15 amino acids long. The ends lost 4 bases at V and 4 bases at J; junction bases unmatched: 10. The CDR3 DNA, read in part, is TGTGCCAGCAGCCTTATGACAGGGACTGGCACTGAA. This sequence encodes CASSLMTGTGTE. In full, the CDR3 reads CASSLMTGTGTEAFF.

About this clone itself: The CDR3 end is not reached by the read, which stops 3 residues before it; the germline J gene fills it in. The genes are TRBV20-1 and TRBJ2-1; D not resolved. Trimming left V 1 base short and J 1 base short, with 17 bases between. In germline, CDR1 is DFQATT, CDR2 SNEGSKA (reference sequence). The CDR3 length is 17 residues. The CDR3 spells CSARVYQDLNSYNEQFF. The DNA read from the CDR3 is TGCAGTGCTAGAGTCTACCAAGATCTGAATTCCTACAATGAG.

As regards this clone: The read ends 3 residues before the CDR3 terminus; that terminus is restored from the germline J gene. The chain uses TRBV19 and TRBJ2-2, with 8 nucleotides matching TRBD1. Germline loops: CDR1 LNHDA, CDR2 SQIVND (reference sequence). CDR3 length: 14 residues. J gave up 0 bases and V 10 bases, and 4 bases lay outside the gene matches. CDR3 sequence reads: CATRQGTNTGELFF. The sequenced CDR3 bases are TGTGCCACAAGACAGGGGACGAACACCGGGGAG. Complete variable domain (other parts from reference TRBV19 and TRBJ2-2): DGGITQSPKYLFRKEGQNVTLSCEQNLNHDAMYWYRQDPGQGLRLIYYSQIVNDFQKGDIAEGYSVSREKKESFPLTVTSAQKNPTAFYLCATRQGTNTGELFFGEGSRLTVL.

Note on this clone: The read ends 3 residues early relative to the CDR3; the germline J gene fills the gap. The chain carries TRBV11-2 and TRBJ2-3, with TRBD2 as a possible D gene (6 bases). This CDR3 spans 14 amino acids. V was pared by 5 bases and J by 2 bases, with 11 bases between. Germline V gene lookup returns CDR1 SGHAT and CDR2 FQNNGV. The covered CDR3 bases are TGTGCCAGCAGCCCCACGGGGGTCACAGATACG. This sequence encodes CASSPTGVTDT. Given in full, the CDR3 is CASSPTGVTDTQYF. Drawing the rest from reference TRBV11-2 and TRBJ2-3, the complete variable domain is EAGVAQSPRYKIIEKRQSVAFWCNPISGHATLYWYQQILGQGPKLLIQFQNNGVVDDSQLPKDRFSAERLKGVDSTLKIQPAKLEDSAVYLCASSPTGVTDTQYFGPGTRLTVL.

Comments on this clone: The read finishes 3 residues shy of the CDR3 end, and the germline J gene is used to complete it. The chain uses TRBV20-1 and TRBJ2-1; D gene ambiguous. The ends were cut back, 3 bases at V and 3 bases at J, with 6 bases in the middle. Germline assignment: CDR1 DFQATT and CDR2 SNEGSKA (reference sequence). The CDR3 runs to 12 residues. CDR3: CSASQGYNEQFF. The sequenced CDR3 bases are TGCAGTGCTAGTCAAGGCTACAATGAG.

Incomplete CDR3 DNA: TGTGCCAGCAGTGAATTAGTGGAGACC. Encoded protein: CASSELVET. The CDR3 in full is CASSELVETQYF. The chain links TRBV6-1 to TRBJ2-5, with D unclear. The read ends 3 residues shy of where the CDR3 ends; the end is completed using the germline J gene. Between the trimmed V and J ends, which lost 2 bases and 5 bases, there was a span of 6 bases. In germline, CDR1 is MNHNS, CDR2 SASEGT. This CDR3 region has 12 residues.

As for this clone: From the germline J gene comes the end of the CDR3, since the read stops 3 residues before it. The chain employs TRBV10-1 and TRBJ1-3; 7 bases line up with TRBD1. The V segment lost 5 bases and the J segment 0 bases; nucleotides outside the gene matches: 1. Germline V CDR1 and CDR2: WNHNN, SYGVQD (reference sequence). CDR3 length equals 14 residues. The covered CDR3 bases are TGCGCCAGCAGTACAGGGGACTCTGGAAACACC. Protein sequence: CASSTGDSGNT. In full, the CDR3 is CASSTGDSGNTIYF.

On this clone: The read stops 3 residues short of the end of the CDR3; the missing end is completed from the germline J gene. The J gene is TRBJ1-1, the V gene TRBV19; tentatively, D is TRBD1 (6 bases). This CDR3 is 14 amino acids long. Germline V CDR1 and CDR2: LNHDA, SQIVND (reference sequence). The germline V and J ends were trimmed by 3 bases and 3 bases, with 11 bases remaining between them. CDR3 bases read: TGTGCCAGTAGTATGGGGGCGCGGTACACTGAA. It is translated as CASSMGARYTE. The full CDR3 sequence reads CASSMGARYTEAFF.

Details on this clone: The read is 3 residues too short to cover the CDR3 end, so that end is filled in from the germline J gene. V gene TRBV30 combines with J gene TRBJ1-5, with TRBD1 as a possible D gene (5 bases). The germline CDR1 and CDR2 sequences are GTSNPN and SVGIG (reference sequence). The CDR3 contains 13 residues. Deletions cut 2 bases from V and 6 bases from J, with 11 bases between. Here the CDR3 reads CAWSSGGGQPQHF. The DNA read from the CDR3 is TGTGCCTGGAGTTCGGGGGGAGGTCAGCCC. Using reference TRBV30 and TRBJ1-5 for the parts outside the CDR3, the full variable domain is SQTIHQWPATLVQPVGSPLSLECTVEGTSNPNLYWYRQAAGRGLQLLFYSVGIGQISSEVPQNLSASRPQDRQFILSSKKLLLSDSGFYLCAWSSGGGQPQHFGDGTRLSIL.

Regarding this clone: The read comes to an end 3 residues before the CDR3 does, leaving the germline J gene to fill in the end. The V gene is TRBV19, the J gene TRBJ1-1; TRBD1 aligns across 9 bases. CDR3 size: 14 residues. Per germline, CDR1 LNHDA and CDR2 SQIVND (reference sequence). Trimming cost V 5 bases and J 5 bases; bases outside gene matches: 6. CDR3 protein: CASSYRGLSTEAFF. The sequenced part of the CDR3 DNA is TGTGCCAGTAGTTACAGGGGGCTTTCAACTGAA. Complete variable domain (other parts from reference TRBV19 and TRBJ1-1): DGGITQSPKYLFRKEGQNVTLSCEQNLNHDAMYWYRQDPGQGLRLIYYSQIVNDFQKGDIAEGYSVSREKKESFPLTVTSAQKNPTAFYLCASSYRGLSTEAFFGQGTRLTVV.

Notes on this clone: The missing CDR3 end, 3 residues past where the read stops, is filled in from the germline J gene. The chain carries TRBV5-1 and TRBJ2-5; 14 nucleotides line up with TRBD2. The V gene end was trimmed by 4 bases and the J gene end by 5 bases; junction bases not matched to a gene: 7. The CDR3 contains 16 residues. Germline assignment: CDR1 SGHRS and CDR2 YFSETQ. The DNA read from the CDR3 is TGCGCCAGCAGCCCAATGACTAGCGGGGGGGCGGAGACC. Translated: CASSPMTSGGAET. The full-length CDR3 reads as CASSPMTSGGAETQYF.

Notes on this clone: The observed sequence ends 3 residues before the CDR3 terminus, with the missing tail filled in from the germline J gene. The chain has TRBV2 and TRBJ2-1; 9 bases align to TRBD2. Germline V gene lookup returns CDR1 SNHLY and CDR2 FYNNEI. This CDR3 has 13 amino acids. V gave up 10 bases and J gave up 7 bases; unmatched junction bases: 8. The covered CDR3 bases are TGTGCCATCGAGACTAGCGGAAGGAATGAG. It codes for CAIETSGRNE. The whole CDR3 reads CAIETSGRNEQFF.

With regard to this clone: Sequencing ends 3 residues short of the CDR3 end; the germline J gene provides the rest. This chain joins TRBV19 and TRBJ1-3; D not certain. V was cut by 6 bases and J by 1 base, with 13 bases left in between. This CDR3 is 15 amino acids long. CDR1 and CDR2 from the germline V gene are LNHDA and SQIVND (reference sequence). The sequenced part of the CDR3 DNA is TGTGCCAGTAGCCCACAACACGATTCTGGAAACACC. Encoded protein: CASSPQHDSGNT. The entire CDR3 is CASSPQHDSGNTIYF.